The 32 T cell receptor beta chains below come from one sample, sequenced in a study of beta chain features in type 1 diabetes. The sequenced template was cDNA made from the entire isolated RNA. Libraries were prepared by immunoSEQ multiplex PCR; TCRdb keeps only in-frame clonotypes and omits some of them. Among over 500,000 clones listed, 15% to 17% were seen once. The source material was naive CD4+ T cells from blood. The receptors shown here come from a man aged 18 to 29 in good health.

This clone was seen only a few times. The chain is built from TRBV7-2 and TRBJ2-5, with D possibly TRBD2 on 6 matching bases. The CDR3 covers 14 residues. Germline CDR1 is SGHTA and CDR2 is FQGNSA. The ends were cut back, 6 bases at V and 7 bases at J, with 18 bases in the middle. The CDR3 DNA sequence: TGTGCCAGCAGTCAAAGCGGGTGGCTAGGGACCCAGTACTTC. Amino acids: CASSQSGWLGTQYF.

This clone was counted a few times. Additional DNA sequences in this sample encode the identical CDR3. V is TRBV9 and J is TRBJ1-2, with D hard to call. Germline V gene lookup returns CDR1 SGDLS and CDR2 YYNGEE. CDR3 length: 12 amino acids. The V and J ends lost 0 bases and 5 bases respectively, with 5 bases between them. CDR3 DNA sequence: TGTGCCAGCAGCGTAGTGGGGTATGGCTACACCTTC. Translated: CASSVVGYGYTF.

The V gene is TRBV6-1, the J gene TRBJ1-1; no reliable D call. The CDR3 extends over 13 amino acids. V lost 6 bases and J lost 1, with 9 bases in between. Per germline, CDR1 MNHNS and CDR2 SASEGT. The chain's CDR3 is CASRPTQNTEAFF. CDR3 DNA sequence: TGTGCCAGCAGGCCCACACAGAACACTGAAGCTTTCTTT.

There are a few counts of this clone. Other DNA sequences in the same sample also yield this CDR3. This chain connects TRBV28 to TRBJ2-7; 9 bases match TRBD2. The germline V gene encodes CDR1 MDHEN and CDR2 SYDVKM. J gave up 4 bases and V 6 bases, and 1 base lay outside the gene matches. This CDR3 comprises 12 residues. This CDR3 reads CASSLAGYEQYF. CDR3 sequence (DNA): TGTGCCAGCAGCCTAGCGGGGTACGAGCAGTACTTC.

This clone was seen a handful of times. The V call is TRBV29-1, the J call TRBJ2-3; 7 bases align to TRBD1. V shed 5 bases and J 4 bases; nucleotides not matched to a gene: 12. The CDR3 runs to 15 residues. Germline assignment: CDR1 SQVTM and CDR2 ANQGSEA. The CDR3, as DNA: TGCAGCGTTTTTCAACCGGGACAGTGGGCAGATACGCAGTATTTT. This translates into CSVFQPGQWADTQYF.

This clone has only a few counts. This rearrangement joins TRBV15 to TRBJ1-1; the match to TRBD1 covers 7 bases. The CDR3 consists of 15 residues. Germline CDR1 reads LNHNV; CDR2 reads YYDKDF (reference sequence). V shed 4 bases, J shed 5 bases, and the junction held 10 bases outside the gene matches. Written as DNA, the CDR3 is TGTGCCACCAGCACCACCGGGACAGTTGGTACTGAAGCTTTCTTT. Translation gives CATSTTGTVGTEAFF.

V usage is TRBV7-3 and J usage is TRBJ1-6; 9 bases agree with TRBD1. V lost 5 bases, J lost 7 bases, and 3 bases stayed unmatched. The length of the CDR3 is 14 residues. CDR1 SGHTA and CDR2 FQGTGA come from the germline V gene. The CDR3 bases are TGTGCCAGCAGCCCGACAGGGGGGAATTCACCCCTCCACTTT. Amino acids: CASSPTGGNSPLHF.

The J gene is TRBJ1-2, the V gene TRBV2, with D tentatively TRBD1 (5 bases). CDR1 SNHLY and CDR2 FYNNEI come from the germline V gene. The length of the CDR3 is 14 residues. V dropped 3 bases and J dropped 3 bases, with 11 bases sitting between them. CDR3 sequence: CASSDAAGHYGYTF. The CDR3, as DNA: TGTGCCAGCAGTGATGCGGCAGGGCACTATGGCTACACCTTC.

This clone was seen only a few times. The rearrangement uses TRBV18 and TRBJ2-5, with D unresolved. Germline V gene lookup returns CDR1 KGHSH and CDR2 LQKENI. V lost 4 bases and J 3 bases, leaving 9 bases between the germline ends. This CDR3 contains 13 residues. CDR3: CASSQQTKETQYF. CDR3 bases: TGTGCCAGCTCACAGCAGACCAAAGAGACCCAGTACTTC.

CDR3 DNA sequence: TGTGCCAGCAGCCCCGGGACTAGCGGGGGTAATGAGCAGTTCTTC. Translation: CASSPGTSGGNEQFF. This chain connects TRBV27 to TRBJ2-1; 14 positions match TRBD2. This CDR3 region has 15 residues. Germline assignment: CDR1 MNHEY and CDR2 SMNVEV (reference sequence). Trimming took 6 bases from V and 7 from J; bases not matched to a gene: 5.

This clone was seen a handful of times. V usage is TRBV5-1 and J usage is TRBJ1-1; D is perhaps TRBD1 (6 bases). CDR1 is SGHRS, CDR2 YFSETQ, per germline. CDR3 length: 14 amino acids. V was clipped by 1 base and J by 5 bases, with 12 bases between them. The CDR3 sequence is CASSLSGGRTEAFF. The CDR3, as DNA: TGCGCCAGCAGCTTGAGCGGGGGCAGGACTGAAGCTTTCTTT.

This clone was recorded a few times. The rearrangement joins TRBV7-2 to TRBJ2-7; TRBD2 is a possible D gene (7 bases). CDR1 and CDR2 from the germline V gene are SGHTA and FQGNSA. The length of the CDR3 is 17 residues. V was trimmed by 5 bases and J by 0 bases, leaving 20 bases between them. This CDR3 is CASSPGGGAISSYEQYF. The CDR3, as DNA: TGTGCCAGCAGCCCTGGTGGGGGGGCGATTAGCTCCTACGAGCAGTACTTC.

The CDR3 bases are TGCGCCAGCAGCCACCCAGGAAGCTCCTACGAGCAGTACTTC. Protein: CASSHPGSSYEQYF. This chain joins TRBV4-1 and TRBJ2-7, with unresolved D. Between the trimmed V and J ends, which lost 3 bases and 0 bases, there was a span of 9 bases. CDR1 and CDR2 from the germline V gene are MGHRA and YSYEKL. This CDR3 spans 14 amino acids.

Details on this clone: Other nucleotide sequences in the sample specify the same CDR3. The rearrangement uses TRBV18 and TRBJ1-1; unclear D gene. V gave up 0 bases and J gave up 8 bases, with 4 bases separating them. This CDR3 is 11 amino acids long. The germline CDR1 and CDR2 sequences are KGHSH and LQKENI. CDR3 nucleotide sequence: TGTGCCAGCTCACCACCAGGAGAAGCTTTCTTT. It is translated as CASSPPGEAFF.

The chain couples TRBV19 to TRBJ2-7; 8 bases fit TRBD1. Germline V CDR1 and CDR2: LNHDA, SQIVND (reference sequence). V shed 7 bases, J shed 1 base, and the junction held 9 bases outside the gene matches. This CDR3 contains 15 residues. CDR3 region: CASTPERDRSYEQYF. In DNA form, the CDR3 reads TGTGCCAGTACCCCCGAACGGGACAGGTCCTACGAGCAGTACTTC.

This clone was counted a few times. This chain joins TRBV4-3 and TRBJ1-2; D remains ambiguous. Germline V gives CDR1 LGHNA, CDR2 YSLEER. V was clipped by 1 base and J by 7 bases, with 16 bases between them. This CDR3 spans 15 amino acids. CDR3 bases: TGCGCCAGCAGCCAAGTAAATACGGGGTCCTCTGGCTACACCTTC. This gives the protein CASSQVNTGSSGYTF.

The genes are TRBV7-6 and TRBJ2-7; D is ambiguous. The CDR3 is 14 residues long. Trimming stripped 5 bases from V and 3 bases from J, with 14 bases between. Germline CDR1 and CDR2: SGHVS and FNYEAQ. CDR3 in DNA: TGTGCCAGCAGCCCCTCTGGTAAGGACTACGAGCAGTACTTC. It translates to CASSPSGKDYEQYF.

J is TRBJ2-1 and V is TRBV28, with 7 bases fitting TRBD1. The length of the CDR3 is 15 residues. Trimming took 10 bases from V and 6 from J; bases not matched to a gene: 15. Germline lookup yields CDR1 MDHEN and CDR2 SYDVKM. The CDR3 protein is CAIQKGTVHANEQFF. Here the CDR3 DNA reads TGTGCCATCCAAAAGGGGACAGTCCACGCCAATGAGCAGTTCTTC.

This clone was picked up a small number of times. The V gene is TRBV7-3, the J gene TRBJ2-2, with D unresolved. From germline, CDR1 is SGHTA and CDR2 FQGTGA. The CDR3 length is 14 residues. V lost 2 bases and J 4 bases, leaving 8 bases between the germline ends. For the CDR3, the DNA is TGTGCCAGCAGCTTATTAGTTTCCACCGGGGAGCTGTTTTTT. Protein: CASSLLVSTGELFF.

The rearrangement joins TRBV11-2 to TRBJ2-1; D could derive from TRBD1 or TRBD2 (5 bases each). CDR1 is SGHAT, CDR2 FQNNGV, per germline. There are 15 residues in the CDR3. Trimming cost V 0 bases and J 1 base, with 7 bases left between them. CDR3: CASSLDWGSYNEQFF. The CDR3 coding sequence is TGTGCCAGCAGCTTAGATTGGGGGTCCTACAATGAGCAGTTCTTC.

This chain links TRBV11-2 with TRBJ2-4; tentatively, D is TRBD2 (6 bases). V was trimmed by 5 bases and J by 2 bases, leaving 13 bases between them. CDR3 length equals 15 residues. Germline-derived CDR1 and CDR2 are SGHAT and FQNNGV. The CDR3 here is CASSHPGRTKNIQYF. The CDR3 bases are TGTGCCAGCAGCCATCCGGGGAGGACCAAAAACATTCAGTACTTC. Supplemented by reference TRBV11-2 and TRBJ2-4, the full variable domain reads EAGVAQSPRYKIIEKRQSVAFWCNPISGHATLYWYQQILGQGPKLLIQFQNNGVVDDSQLPKDRFSAERLKGVDSTLKIQPAKLEDSAVYLCASSHPGRTKNIQYFGAGTRLSVL.

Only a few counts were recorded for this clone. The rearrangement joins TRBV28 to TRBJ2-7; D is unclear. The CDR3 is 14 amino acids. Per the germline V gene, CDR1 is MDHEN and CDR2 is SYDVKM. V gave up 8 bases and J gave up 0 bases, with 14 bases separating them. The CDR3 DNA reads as TGTGCCAGCCTCTCCCAGAGAGCCTCCTACGAGCAGTACTTC. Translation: CASLSQRASYEQYF.

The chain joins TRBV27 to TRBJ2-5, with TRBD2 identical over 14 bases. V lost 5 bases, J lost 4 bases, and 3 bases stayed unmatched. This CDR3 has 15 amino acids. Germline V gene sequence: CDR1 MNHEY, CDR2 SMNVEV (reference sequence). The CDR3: CASSMGLAGAETQYF. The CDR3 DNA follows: TGTGCCAGCAGTATGGGACTAGCGGGGGCAGAGACCCAGTACTTC.

The CDR3 is CAWSVRDREYQPQHF. As DNA, the CDR3 is TGTGCCTGGAGTGTACGAGACAGGGAATATCAGCCCCAGCATTTT. This sequence joins TRBV30 and TRBJ1-5; TRBD1 agrees at 7 bases. The ends lost 0 bases at V and 5 bases at J; junction bases unmatched: 7. Per the germline V gene, CDR1 is GTSNPN and CDR2 is SVGIG (reference sequence). The CDR3 contains 15 residues.

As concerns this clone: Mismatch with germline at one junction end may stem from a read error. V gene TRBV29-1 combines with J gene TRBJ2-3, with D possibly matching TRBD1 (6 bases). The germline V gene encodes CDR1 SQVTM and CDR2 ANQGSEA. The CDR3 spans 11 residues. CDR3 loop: CSVVRTATQYF. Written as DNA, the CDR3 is TGCAGCGTTGTCAGGACAGCTACGCAGTATTTT.

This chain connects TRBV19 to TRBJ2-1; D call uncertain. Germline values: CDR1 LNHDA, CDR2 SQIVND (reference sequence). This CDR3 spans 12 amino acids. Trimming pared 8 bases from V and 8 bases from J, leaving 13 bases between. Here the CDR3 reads CASSKNLYEQFF. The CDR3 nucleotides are TGTGCCAGTTCCAAGAATCTTTATGAGCAGTTCTTC.

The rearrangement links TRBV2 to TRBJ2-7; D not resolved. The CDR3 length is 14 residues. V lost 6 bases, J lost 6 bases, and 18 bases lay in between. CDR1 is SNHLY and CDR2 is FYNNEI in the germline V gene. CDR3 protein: CASRTSGGLGEQYF. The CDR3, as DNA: TGTGCCAGCAGGACCTCTGGCGGTCTCGGCGAGCAGTACTTC.

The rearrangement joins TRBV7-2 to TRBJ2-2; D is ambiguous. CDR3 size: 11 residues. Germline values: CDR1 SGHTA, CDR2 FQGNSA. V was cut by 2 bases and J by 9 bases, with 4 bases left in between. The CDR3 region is CASSLKWELFF. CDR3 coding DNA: TGTGCCAGCAGCTTAAAGTGGGAGCTGTTTTTT. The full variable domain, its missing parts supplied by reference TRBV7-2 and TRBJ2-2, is GAGVSQSPSNKVTEKGKDVELRCDPISGHTALYWYRQSLGQGLEFLIYFQGNSAPDKSGLPSDRFSAERTGGSVSTLTIQRTQQEDSAVYLCASSLKWELFFGEGSRLTVL.

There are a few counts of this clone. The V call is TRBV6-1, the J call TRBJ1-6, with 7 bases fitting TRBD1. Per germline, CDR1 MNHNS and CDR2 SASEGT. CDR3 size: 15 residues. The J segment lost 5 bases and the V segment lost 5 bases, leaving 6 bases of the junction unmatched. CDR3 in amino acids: CASSTDRANNSPLHF. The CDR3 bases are TGTGCCAGCAGTACCGACAGGGCGAATAATTCACCCCTCCACTTT.

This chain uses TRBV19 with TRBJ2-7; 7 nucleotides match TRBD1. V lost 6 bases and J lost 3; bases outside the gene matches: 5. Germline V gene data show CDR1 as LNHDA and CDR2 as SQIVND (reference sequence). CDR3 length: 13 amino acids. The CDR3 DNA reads TGTGCCAGTAGGGGGACAGACCTCTACGAGCAGTACTTC. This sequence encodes CASRGTDLYEQYF.

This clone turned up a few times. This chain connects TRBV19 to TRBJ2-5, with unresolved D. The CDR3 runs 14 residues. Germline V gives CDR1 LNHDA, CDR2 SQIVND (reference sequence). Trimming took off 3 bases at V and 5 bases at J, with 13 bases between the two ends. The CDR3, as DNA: TGTGCCAGTAGTATTATGTCCCTCGACGAGACCCAGTACTTC. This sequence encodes CASSIMSLDETQYF.

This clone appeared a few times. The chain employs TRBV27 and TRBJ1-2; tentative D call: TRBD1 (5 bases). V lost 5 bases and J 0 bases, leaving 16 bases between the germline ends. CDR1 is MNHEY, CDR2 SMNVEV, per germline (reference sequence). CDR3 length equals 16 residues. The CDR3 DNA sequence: TGTGCCAGCAGTGGCCCACGGGGAGGGGCTAACTATGGCTACACCTTC. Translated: CASSGPRGGANYGYTF.